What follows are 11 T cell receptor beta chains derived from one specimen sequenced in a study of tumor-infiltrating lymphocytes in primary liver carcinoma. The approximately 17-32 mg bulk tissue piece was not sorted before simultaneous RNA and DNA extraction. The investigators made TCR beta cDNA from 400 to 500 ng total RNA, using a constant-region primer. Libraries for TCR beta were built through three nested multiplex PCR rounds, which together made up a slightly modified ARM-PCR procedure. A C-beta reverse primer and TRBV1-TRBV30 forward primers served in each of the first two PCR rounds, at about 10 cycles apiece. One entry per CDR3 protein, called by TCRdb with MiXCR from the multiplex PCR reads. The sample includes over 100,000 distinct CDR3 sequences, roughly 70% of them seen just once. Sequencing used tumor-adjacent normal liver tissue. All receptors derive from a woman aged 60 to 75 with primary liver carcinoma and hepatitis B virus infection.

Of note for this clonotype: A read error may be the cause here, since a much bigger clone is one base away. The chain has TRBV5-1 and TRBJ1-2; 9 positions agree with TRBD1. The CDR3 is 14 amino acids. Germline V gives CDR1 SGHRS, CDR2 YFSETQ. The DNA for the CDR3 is TGCGCCAACAGCTTTGGGACAGGGACCGGCGGCTACACCTTC. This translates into CANSFGTGTGGYTF.

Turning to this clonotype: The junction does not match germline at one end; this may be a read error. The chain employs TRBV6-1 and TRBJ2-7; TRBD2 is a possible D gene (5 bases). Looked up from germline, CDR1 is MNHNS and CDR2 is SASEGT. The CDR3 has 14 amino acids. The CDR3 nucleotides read TGTGTCAGCAGCGTCCTGGACTCCTACTACGAGCAGTACTTC. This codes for CVSSVLDSYYEQYF.

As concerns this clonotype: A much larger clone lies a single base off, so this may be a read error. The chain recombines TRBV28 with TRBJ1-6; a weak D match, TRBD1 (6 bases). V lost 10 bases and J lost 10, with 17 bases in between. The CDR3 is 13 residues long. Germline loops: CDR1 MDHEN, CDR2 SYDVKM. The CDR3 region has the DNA TGTGCCAACTCTGCAGGGGTAAAATCACCCCTCCACTTT. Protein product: CANSAGVKSPLHF.

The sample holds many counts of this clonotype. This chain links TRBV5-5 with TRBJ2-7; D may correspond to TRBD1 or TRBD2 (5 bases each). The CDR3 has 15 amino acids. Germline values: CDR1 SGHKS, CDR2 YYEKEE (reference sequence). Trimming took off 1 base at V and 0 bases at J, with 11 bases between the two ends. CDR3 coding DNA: TGTGCCAGCAGCTTGTCCCCAGGGACCTCCTACGAGCAGTACTTC. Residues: CASSLSPGTSYEQYF.

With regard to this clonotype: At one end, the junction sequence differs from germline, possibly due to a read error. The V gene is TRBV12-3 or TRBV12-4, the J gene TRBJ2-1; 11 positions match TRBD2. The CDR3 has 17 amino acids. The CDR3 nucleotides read TGTGCCAGCAGCACCGGGACTAGCGGAACCTCCTACAATGATCAGATCTTC. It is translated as CASSTGTSGTSYNDQIF.

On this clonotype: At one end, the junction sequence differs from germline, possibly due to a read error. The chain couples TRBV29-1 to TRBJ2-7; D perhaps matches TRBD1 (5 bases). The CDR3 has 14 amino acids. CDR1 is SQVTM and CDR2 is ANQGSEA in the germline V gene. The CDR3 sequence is CSVALLSGRYGQYF. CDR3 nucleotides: TGCAGCGTTGCCCTACTGTCAGGGCGATACGGGCAGTACTTC.

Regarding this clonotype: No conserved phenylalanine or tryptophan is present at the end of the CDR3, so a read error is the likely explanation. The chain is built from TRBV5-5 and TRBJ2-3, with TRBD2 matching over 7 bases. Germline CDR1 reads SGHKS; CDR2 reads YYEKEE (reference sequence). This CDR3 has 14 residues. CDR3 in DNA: TGTGTCAGCAGCCCTGGGACTACTGCAGATACGCAGTATTTG. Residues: CVSSPGTTADTQYL.

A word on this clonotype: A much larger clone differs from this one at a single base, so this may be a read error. The CDR3 is CASSSARGTDTQYF. Here the CDR3 DNA reads TGTGCCAGCAGCTCAGCCCGAGGTACAGATACGCAGTATTTT. The chain carries TRBV7-9 and TRBJ2-3; D gene ambiguous. CDR1 is SEHNR and CDR2 is FQNEAQ in the germline V gene (reference sequence). Trimming stripped 4 bases from V and 3 bases from J, with 11 bases between. This CDR3 has 14 amino acids.

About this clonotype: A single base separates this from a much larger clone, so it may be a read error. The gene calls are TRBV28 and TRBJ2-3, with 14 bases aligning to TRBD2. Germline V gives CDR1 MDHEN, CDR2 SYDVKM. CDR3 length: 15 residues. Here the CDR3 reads CTSSLGLAGVNTQYF. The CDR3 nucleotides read TGTACCAGCAGCCTGGGACTAGCGGGAGTGAATACGCAGTATTTT.

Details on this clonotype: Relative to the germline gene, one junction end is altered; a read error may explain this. The CDR3 nucleotides read TGTGCCAGCAGCCAAGGGGCCAGAATGAACACCGGGGAGCTATTTTTT. This translates into CASSQGARMNTGELFF. V is TRBV4-2 and J is TRBJ2-2, with a weak D call TRBD2 (5 bases). Germline V CDR1 and CDR2: LGHNA, YNFKEQ. This CDR3 contains 16 residues.

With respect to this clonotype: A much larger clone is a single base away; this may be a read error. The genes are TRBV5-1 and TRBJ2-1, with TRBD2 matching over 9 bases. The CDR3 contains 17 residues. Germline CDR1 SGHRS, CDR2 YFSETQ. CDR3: CTSSLVAGGGSYNEQFF. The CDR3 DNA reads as TGCACCAGCAGCTTGGTTGCGGGAGGGGGCTCCTACAATGAGCAGTTCTTC.